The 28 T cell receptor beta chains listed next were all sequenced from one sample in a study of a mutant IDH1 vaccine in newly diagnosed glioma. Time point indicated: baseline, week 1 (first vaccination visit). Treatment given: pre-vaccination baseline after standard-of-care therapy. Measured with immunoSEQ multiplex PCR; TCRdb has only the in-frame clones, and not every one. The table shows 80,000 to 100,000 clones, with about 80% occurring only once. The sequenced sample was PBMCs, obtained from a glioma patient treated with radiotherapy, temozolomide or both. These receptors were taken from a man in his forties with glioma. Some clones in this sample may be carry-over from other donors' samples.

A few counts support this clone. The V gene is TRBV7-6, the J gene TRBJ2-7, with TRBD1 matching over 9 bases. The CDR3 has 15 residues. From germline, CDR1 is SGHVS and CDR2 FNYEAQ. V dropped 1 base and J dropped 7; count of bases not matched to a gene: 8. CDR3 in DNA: TGTGCCAGCAGCTTAGGGGGCCCGGGACAGGGTGAGCAGTACTTC. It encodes CASSLGGPGQGEQYF. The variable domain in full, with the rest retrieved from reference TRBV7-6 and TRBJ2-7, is GAGVSQSPRYKVTKRGQDVALRCDPISGHVSLYWYRQALGQGPEFLTYFNYEAQQDKSGLPNDRFSAERPEGSISTLTIQRTEQRDSAMYRCASSLGGPGQGEQYFGPGTRLTVT.

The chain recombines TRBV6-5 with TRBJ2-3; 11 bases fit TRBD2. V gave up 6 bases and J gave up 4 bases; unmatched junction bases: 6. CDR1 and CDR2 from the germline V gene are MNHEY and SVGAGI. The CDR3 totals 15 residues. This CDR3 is CASSLTSGASDTQYF. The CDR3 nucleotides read TGTGCCAGCAGCCTGACTAGCGGGGCTTCAGATACGCAGTATTTT.

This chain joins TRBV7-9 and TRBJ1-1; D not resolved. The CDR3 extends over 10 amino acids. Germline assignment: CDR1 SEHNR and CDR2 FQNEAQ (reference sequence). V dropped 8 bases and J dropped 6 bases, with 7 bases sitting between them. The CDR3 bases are TGTGCCAGCGGGCTCCCTGAAGCTTTCTTT. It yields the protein CASGLPEAFF.

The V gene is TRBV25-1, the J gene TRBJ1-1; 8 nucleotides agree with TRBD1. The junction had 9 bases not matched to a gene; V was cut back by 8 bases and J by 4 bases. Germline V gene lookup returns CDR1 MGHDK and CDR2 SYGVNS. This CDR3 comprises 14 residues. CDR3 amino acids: CASSLDRVGTEAFF. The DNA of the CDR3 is TGTGCCAGCTCTTTGGACAGGGTTGGCACTGAAGCTTTCTTT.

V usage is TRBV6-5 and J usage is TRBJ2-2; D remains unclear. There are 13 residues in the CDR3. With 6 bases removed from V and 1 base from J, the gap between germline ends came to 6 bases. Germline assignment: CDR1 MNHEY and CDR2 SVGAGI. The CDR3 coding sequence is TGTGCCAGCAGGCCACAGAACACCGGGGAGCTGTTTTTT. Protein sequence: CASRPQNTGELFF.

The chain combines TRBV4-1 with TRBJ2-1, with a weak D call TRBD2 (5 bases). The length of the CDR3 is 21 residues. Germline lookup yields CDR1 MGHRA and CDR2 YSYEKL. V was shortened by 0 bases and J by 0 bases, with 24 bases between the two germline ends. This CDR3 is CASSQEIGVGRPASSYNEQFF. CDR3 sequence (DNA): TGCGCCAGCAGCCAAGAAATCGGGGTTGGGCGGCCCGCCAGCTCCTACAATGAGCAGTTCTTC.

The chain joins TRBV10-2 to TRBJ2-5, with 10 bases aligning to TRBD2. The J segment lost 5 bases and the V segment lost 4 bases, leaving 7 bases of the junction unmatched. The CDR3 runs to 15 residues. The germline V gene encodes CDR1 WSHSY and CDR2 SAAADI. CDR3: CASSGASGGGETQYF. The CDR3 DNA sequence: TGCGCCAGCAGTGGGGCTAGCGGGGGCGGGGAGACCCAGTACTTC.

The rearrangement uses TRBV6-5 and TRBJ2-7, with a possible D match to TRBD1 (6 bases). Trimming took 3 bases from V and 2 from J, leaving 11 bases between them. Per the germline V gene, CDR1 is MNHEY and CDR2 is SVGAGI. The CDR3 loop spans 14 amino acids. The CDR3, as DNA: TGTGCCAGCAGTTATTATACAGGGACCTACGAGCAGTACTTC. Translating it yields CASSYYTGTYEQYF.

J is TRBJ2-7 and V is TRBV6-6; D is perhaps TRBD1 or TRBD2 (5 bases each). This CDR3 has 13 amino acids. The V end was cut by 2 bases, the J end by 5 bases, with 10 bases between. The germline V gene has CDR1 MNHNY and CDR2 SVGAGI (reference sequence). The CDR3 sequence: CASSYVRGDEQYF. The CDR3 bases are TGTGCCAGCAGTTACGTTCGGGGCGACGAGCAGTACTTC.

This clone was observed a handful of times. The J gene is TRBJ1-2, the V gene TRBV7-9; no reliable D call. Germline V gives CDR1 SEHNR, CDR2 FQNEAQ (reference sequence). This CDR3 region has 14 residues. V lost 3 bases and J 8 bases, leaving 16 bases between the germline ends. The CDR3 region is CASSFGDGRGGYTF. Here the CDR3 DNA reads TGTGCCAGCAGCTTCGGAGATGGGCGAGGAGGCTACACCTTC.

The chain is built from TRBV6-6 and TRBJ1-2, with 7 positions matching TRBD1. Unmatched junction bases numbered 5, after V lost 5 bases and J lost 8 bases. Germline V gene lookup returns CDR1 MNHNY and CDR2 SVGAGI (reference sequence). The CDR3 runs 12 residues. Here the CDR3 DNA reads TGTGCCAGCAGTCGGGACAGTCTGGGCTACACCTTC. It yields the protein CASSRDSLGYTF.

The CDR3 DNA is TGTGCCAGCAGCGTACTGGACAGAAACAAAGAGACCCAGTACTTC. This sequence encodes CASSVLDRNKETQYF. The chain uses TRBV5-6 and TRBJ2-5; TRBD1 might be the D (6 bases). Germline V lookup: CDR1 SGHDT, CDR2 YYEEEE. Trimming took 4 bases from V and 3 from J, leaving 16 bases between them. The CDR3 has 15 residues.

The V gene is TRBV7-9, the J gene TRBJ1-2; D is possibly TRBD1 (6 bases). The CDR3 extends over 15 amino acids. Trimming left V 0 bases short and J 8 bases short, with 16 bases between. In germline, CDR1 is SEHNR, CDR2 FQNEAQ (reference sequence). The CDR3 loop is CASSLARGASGGYTF. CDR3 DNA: TGTGCCAGCAGCTTAGCGCGGGGGGCGTCGGGCGGCTACACCTTC.

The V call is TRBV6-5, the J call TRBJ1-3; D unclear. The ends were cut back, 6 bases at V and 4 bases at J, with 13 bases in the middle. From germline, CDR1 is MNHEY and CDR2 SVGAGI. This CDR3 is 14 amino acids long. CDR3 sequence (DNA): TGTGCCAGCAGCGGGAGTAGGGCCGGAAACACCATATATTTT. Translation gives CASSGSRAGNTIYF.

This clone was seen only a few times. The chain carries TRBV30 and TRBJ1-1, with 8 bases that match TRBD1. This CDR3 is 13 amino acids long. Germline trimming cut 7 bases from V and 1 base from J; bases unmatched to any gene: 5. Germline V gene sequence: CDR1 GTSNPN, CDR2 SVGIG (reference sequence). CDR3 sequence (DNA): TGTGCCTCAACGGGACAGGCGAACACTGAAGCTTTCTTT. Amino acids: CASTGQANTEAFF. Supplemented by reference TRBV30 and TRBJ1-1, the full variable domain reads SQTIHQWPATLVQPVGSPLSLECTVEGTSNPNLYWYRQAAGRGLQLLFYSVGIGQISSEVPQNLSASRPQDRQFILSSKKLLLSDSGFYLCASTGQANTEAFFGQGTRLTVV.

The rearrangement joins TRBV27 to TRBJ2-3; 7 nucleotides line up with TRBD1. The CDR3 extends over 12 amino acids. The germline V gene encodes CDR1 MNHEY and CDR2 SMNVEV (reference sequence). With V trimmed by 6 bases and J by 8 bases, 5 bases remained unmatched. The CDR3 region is CASSPNRGTQYF. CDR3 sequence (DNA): TGTGCCAGCAGCCCCAACAGGGGTACGCAGTATTTT.

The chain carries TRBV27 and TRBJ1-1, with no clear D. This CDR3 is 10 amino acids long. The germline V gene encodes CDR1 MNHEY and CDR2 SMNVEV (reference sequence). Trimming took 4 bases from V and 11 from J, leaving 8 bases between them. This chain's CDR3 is CASSYPLAFF. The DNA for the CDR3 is TGTGCCAGCAGTTACCCGCTTGCTTTCTTT.

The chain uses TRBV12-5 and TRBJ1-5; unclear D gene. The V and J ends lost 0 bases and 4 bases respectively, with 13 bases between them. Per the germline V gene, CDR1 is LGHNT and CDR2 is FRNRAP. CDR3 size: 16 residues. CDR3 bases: TGTGCTAGTGGTTTGGTACTCGGGCACCCAAATCAGCCCCAGCATTTT. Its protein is CASGLVLGHPNQPQHF.

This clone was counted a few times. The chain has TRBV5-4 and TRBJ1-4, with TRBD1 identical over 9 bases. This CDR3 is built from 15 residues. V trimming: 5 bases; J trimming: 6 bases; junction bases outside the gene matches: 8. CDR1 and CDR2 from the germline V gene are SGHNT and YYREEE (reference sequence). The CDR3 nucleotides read TGTGCCAGCAGTATGAACAGGGGGCTGGATGAAAAACTGTTTTTT. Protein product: CASSMNRGLDEKLFF.

The CDR3 protein is CASTKTGTVTEAFF. The CDR3 DNA follows: TGTGCCAGCACCAAGACCGGGACAGTCACTGAAGCTTTCTTT. The chain joins TRBV6-1 to TRBJ1-1; 7 nucleotides match TRBD1. CDR3 length: 14 amino acids. The germline CDR1 and CDR2 sequences are MNHNS and SASEGT. V was clipped by 7 bases and J by 4 bases; unmatched bases: 9.

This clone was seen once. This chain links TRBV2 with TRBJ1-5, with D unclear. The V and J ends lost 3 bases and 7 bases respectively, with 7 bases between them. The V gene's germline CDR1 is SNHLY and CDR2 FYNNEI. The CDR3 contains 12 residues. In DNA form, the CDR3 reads TGTGCCAGCAGTGACCCCCCCCAGCCCCAGCATTTT. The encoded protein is CASSDPPQPQHF. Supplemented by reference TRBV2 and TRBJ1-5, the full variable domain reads EPEVTQTPSHQVTQMGQEVILRCVPISNHLYFYWYRQILGQKVEFLVSFYNNEISEKSEIFDDQFSVERPDGSNFTLKIRSTKLEDSAMYFCASSDPPQPQHFGDGTRLSIL.

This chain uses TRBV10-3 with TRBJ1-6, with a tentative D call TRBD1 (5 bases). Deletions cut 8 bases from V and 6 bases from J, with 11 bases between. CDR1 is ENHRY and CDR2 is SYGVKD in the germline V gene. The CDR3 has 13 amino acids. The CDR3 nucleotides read TGTGCCATCTCTTGGGACCCTAATTCACCCCTCCACTTT. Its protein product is CAISWDPNSPLHF.

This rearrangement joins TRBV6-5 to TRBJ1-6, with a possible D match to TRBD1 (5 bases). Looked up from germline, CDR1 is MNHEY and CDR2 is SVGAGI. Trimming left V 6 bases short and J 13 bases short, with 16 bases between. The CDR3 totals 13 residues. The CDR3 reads CASSREGSLPLHF. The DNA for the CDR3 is TGTGCCAGCAGCCGGGAGGGGTCCCTGCCCCTCCACTTT.

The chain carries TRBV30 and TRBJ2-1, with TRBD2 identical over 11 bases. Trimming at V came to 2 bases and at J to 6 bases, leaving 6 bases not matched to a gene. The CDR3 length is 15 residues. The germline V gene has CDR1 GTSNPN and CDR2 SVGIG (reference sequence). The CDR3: CAWSWTSGWFNEQFF. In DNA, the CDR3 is TGTGCCTGGAGTTGGACTAGCGGGTGGTTCAATGAGCAGTTCTTC.

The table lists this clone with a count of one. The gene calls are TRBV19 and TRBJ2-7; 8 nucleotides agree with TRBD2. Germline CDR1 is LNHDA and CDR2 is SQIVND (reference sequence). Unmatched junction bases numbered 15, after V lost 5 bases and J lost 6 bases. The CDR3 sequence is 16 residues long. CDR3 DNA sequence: TGTGCCAGTAGTTGGACACTCGGGGGGGCCCTCCTCGAGCAGTACTTC. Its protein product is CASSWTLGGALLEQYF.

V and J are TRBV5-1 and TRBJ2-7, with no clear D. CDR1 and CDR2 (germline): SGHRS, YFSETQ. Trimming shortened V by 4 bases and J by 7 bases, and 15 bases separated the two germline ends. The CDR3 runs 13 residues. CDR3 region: CASSRDRASEQYF. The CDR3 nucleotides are TGCGCCAGCAGCCGAGATCGGGCCAGTGAGCAGTACTTC. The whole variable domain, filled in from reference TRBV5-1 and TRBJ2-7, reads KAGVTQTPRYLIKTRGQQVTLSCSPISGHRSVSWYQQTPGQGLQFLFEYFSETQRNKGNFPGRFSGRQFSNSRSEMNVSTLELGDSALYLCASSRDRASEQYFGPGTRLTVT.

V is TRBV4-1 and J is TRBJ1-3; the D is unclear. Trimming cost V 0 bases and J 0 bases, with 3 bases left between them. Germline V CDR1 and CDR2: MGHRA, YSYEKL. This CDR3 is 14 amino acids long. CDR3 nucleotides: TGCGCCAGCAGCCAAGATATCTCTGGAAACACCATATATTTT. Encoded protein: CASSQDISGNTIYF.

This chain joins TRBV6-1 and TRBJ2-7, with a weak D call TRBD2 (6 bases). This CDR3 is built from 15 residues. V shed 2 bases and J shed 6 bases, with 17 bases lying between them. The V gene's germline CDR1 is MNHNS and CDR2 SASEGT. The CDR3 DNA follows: TGTGCCAGCAGTGAATTAGGGGCGGAGGGGAGCGAGCAGTACTTC. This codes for CASSELGAEGSEQYF.